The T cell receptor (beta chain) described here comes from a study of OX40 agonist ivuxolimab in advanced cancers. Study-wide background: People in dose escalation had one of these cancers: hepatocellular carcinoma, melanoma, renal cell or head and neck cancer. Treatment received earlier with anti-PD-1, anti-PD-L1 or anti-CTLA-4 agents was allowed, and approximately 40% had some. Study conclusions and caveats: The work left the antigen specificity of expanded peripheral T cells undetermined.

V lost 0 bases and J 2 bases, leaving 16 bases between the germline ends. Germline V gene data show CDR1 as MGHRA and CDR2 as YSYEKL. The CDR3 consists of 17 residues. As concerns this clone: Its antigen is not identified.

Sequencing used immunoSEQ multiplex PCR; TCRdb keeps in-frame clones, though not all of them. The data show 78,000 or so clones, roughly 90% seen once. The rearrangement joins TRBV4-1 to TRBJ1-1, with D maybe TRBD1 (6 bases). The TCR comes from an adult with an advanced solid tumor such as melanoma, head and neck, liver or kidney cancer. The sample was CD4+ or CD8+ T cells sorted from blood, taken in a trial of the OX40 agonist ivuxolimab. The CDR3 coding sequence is TGCGCCAGCAGCCAAGATTCGGGGGGCGGCGGTAACACTGAAGCTTTCTTT. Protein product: CASSQDSGGGGNTEAFF.